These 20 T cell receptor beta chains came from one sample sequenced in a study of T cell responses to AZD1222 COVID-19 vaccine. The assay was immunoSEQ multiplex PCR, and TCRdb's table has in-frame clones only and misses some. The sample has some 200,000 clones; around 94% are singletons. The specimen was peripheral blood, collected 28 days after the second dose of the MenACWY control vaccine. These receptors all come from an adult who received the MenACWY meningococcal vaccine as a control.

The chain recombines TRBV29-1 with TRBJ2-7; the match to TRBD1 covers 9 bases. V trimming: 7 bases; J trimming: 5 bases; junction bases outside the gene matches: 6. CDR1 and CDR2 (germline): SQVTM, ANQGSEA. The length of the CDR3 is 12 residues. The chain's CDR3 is CSGTGEGNEQYF. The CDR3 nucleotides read TGCAGCGGGACAGGGGAAGGAAACGAGCAGTACTTC.

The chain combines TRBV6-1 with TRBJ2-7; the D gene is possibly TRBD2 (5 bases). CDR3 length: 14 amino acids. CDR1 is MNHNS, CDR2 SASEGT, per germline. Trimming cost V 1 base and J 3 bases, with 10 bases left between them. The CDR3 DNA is TGTGCCAGCAGTGAAGGGGGAGCCTACTACGAGCAGTACTTC. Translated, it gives CASSEGGAYYEQYF.

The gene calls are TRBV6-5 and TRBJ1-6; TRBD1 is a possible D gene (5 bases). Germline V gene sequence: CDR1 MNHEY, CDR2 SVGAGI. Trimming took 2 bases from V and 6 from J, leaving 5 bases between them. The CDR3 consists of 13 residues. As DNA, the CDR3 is TGTGCCAGCAGTTACGACAGTAATTCACCCCTCCACTTT. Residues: CASSYDSNSPLHF.

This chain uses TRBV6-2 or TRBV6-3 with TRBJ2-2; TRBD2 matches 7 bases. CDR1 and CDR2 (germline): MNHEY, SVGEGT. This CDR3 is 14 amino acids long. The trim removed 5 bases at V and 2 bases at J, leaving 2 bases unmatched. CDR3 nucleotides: TGTGCCAGCAGTGCTAGCGGAAACACCGGGGAGCTGTTTTTT. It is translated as CASSASGNTGELFF.

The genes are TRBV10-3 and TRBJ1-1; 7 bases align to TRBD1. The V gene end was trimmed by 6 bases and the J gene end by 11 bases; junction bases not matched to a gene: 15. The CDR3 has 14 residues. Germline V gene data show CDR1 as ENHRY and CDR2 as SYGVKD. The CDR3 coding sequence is TGTGCCATCAGAGGCCACGGGAGGGGGCGCGGGGCTTTCTTT. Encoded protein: CAIRGHGRGRGAFF.

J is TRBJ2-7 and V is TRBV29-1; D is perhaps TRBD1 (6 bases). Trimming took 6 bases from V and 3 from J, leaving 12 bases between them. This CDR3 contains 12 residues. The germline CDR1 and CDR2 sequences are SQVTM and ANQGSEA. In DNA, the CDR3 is TGCAGCGTCGCTACAGGGATCTACGAGCAGTACTTC. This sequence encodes CSVATGIYEQYF.

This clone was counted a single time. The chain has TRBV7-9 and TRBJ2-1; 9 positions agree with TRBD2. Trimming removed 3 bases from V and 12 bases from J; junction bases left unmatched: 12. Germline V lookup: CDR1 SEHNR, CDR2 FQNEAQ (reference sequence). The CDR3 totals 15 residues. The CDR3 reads CASSFARLAGSMQFF. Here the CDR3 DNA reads TGTGCCAGCAGCTTCGCGCGGCTAGCGGGGAGTATGCAGTTCTTC.

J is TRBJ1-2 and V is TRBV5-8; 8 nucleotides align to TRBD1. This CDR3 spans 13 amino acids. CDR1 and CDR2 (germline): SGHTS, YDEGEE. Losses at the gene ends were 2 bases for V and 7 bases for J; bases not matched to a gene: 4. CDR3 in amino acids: CASSLGQGAGYTF. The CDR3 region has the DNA TGTGCCAGCAGCTTAGGACAGGGAGCTGGCTACACCTTC.

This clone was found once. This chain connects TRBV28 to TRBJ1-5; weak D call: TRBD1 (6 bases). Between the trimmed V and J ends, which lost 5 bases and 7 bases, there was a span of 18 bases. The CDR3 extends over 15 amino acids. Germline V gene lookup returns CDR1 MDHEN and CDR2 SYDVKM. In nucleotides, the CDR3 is TGTGCCAGCAGTGCGATACAGGGTCCAGGGCAGCCCCAGCATTTT. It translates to CASSAIQGPGQPQHF. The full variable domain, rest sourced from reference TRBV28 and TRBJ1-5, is DVKVTQSSRYLVKRTGEKVFLECVQDMDHENMFWYRQDPGLGLRLIYFSYDVKMKEKGDIPEGYSVSREKKERFSLILESASTNQTSMYLCASSAIQGPGQPQHFGDGTRLSIL.

The CDR3 nucleotides are TGTGCCAGCAGCTTCAGGGGCAATGAGCAGTTCTTC. It encodes CASSFRGNEQFF. This sequence joins TRBV7-9 and TRBJ2-1, with TRBD1 as a possible D gene (6 bases). The CDR3 has 12 residues. Germline-derived CDR1 and CDR2 are SEHNR and FQNEAQ (reference sequence). Trimming stripped 3 bases from V and 6 bases from J, with 6 bases between.

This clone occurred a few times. CDR3 DNA: TGTGCCAGCAGTCGTACTAACTATGGCTACACCTTC. Residues: CASSRTNYGYTF. J is TRBJ1-2 and V is TRBV12-3 or TRBV12-4, with no clear D. The CDR3 has 12 amino acids. The ends were cut back, 5 bases at V and 0 bases at J, with 4 bases in the middle.

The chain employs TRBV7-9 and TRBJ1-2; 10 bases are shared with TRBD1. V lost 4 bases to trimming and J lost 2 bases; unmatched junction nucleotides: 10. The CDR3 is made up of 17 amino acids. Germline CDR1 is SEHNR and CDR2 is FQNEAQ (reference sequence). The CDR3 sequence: CASSSNIPGQGNYGYTF. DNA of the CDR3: TGTGCCAGCAGCTCGAATATCCCGGGACAGGGGAACTATGGCTACACCTTC.

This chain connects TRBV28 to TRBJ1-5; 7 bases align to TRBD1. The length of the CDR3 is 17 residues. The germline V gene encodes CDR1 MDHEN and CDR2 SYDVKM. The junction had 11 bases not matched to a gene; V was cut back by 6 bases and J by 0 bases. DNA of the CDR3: TGTGCCAGCAGACTACCCGGGACAGCTGATAGCAATCAGCCCCAGCATTTT. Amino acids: CASRLPGTADSNQPQHF.

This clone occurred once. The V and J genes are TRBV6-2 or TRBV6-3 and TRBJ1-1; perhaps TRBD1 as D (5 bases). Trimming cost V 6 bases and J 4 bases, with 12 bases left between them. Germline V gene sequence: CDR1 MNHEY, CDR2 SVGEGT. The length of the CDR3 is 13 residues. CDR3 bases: TGTGCCAGCAGCGCAGGGTGGGGCACTGAAGCTTTCTTT. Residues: CASSAGWGTEAFF.

CDR3 in DNA: TGTGCCAGCAGCCACAGATTTAACTATGGCTACACCTTC. Protein product: CASSHRFNYGYTF. The chain is built from TRBV9 and TRBJ1-2; the D is unclear. V lost 4 bases and J lost 1, with 8 bases in between. The CDR3 sequence is 13 residues long. CDR1 and CDR2 (germline): SGDLS, YYNGEE.

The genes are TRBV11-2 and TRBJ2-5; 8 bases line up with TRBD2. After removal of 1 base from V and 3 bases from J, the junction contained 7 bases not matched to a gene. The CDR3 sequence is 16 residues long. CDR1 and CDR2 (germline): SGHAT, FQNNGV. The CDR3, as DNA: TGTGCCAGCAGCTTAGCCTCGGGACTAGGGAAAGAGACCCAGTACTTC. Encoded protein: CASSLASGLGKETQYF.

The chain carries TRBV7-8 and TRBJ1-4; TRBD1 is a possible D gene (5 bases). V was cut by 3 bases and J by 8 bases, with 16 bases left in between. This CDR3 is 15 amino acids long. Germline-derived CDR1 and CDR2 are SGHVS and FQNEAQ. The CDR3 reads CASSFGRAGKEKLFF. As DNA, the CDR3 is TGTGCCAGCAGCTTCGGAAGGGCAGGGAAAGAAAAACTGTTTTTT.

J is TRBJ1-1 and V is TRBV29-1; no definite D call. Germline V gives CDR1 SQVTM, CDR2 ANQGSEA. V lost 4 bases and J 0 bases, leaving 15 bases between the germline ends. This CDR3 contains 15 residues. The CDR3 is CSVVGPLGVNTEAFF. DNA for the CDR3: TGCAGCGTTGTTGGACCTCTGGGCGTGAACACTGAAGCTTTCTTT.

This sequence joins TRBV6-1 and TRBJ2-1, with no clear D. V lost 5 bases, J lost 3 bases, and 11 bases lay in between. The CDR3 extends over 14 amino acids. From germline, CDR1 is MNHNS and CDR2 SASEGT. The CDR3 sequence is CASSFSIIYNEQFF. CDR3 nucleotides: TGTGCCAGCAGTTTTAGTATCATCTACAATGAGCAGTTCTTC.

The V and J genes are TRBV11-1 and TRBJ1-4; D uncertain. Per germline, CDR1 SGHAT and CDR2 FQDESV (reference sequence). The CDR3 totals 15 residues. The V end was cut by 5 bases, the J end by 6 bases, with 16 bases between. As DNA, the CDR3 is TGTGCCAGCAGCACAACGGCGGATCATCATGAAAAACTGTTTTTT. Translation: CASSTTADHHEKLFF.